A single sample gave rise to the 8 T cell receptor beta chains below, sequenced in a study of T cell responses to AZD1222 COVID-19 vaccine. Generated by immunoSEQ multiplex PCR, the TCRdb table keeps only in-frame clones and is missing some. This table has 90,000 to 100,000 clones, 65% to 85% appearing once. The sequencing used peripheral blood, collected 28 days after the second AZD1222 dose. The receptors were gathered from an adult who received the AZD1222 COVID-19 vaccine.

The chain couples TRBV7-3 to TRBJ2-5, with 13 bases fitting TRBD2. The CDR3 sequence is 21 residues long. The V segment lost 2 bases and the J segment 2 bases; nucleotides outside the gene matches: 17. The germline gives CDR1 SGHTA, CDR2 FQGTGA. The CDR3 DNA reads TGTGCCAGCAGCTTATATCCCCCGGGACTAGCGGGACTCGGGTGGCAAGAGACCCAGTACTTC. Translating it yields CASSLYPPGLAGLGWQETQYF.

The rearrangement uses TRBV11-3 and TRBJ2-1; no clear D gene. V gave up 6 bases and J gave up 15 bases, with 18 bases separating them. Looked up from germline, CDR1 is SGHNT and CDR2 is YENEEA. CDR3 length: 12 amino acids. The CDR3 nucleotides read TGTGCCAGCAGTTCACCTGGTGGATCGGTGTTCTTC. Translated: CASSSPGGSVFF.

V is TRBV9 and J is TRBJ1-1; the D is unclear. Per germline, CDR1 SGDLS and CDR2 YYNGEE. The CDR3 runs 14 residues. V was clipped by 4 bases and J by 0 bases, with 10 bases between them. CDR3: CASSLNQMNTEAFF. Here the CDR3 DNA reads TGTGCCAGCAGCCTTAACCAAATGAACACTGAAGCTTTCTTT. The full variable domain, rest sourced from reference TRBV9 and TRBJ1-1, is DSGVTQTPKHLITATGQRVTLRCSPRSGDLSVYWYQQSLDQGLQFLIQYYNGEERAKGNILERFSAQQFPDLHSELNLSSLELGDSALYFCASSLNQMNTEAFFGQGTRLTVV.

V and J are TRBV6-5 and TRBJ2-7; a weak D match, TRBD1 (6 bases). Germline V lookup: CDR1 MNHEY, CDR2 SVGAGI. V lost 7 bases and J 6 bases, leaving 19 bases between the germline ends. The CDR3 has 14 residues. The DNA of the CDR3 is TGTGCCAGCACTTCAACAGGGTATCCAGCCGAGCAGTACTTC. Amino acids: CASTSTGYPAEQYF.

The CDR3 here is CASSGNRVRSYTYEQYF. CDR3 in DNA: TGTGCCAGCAGTGGGAACAGGGTTCGAAGTTATACATACGAGCAGTACTTC. V is TRBV6-1 and J is TRBJ2-7, with D perhaps matching TRBD1 (6 bases). V lost 4 bases, J lost 4 bases, and 23 bases lay in between. The CDR3 consists of 17 residues. The V gene's germline CDR1 is MNHNS and CDR2 SASEGT.

The chain links TRBV5-1 to TRBJ1-6; 10 nucleotides line up with TRBD1. The germline V gene has CDR1 SGHRS and CDR2 YFSETQ. The CDR3 has 17 amino acids. Trimming cost V 1 base and J 7 bases; bases outside gene matches: 8. CDR3 loop: CASSLSGGDRGNSPLHF. The CDR3 DNA reads as TGCGCCAGCAGCTTGTCGGGTGGGGACAGGGGAAATTCACCCCTCCACTTT.

The CDR3 spells CASSQGASGTETQYF. CDR3 nucleotide sequence: TGCGCCAGCAGCCAGGGAGCTAGCGGTACGGAGACCCAGTACTTC. The V gene is TRBV4-3, the J gene TRBJ2-5; 7 bases agree with TRBD2. Germline CDR1 and CDR2: LGHNA and YSLEER. The CDR3 totals 15 residues. Trimming took 3 bases from V and 5 from J; bases not matched to a gene: 9.

This clone was detected once. The J gene is TRBJ2-1, the V gene TRBV9; 8 bases match TRBD2. This CDR3 comprises 14 residues. Looked up from germline, CDR1 is SGDLS and CDR2 is YYNGEE. The ends lost 4 bases at V and 7 bases at J; junction bases unmatched: 7. The CDR3 DNA reads as TGTGCCAGCAGCTGGGGACTAGTTTTTAATGAGCAGTTCTTC. Translation gives CASSWGLVFNEQFF.